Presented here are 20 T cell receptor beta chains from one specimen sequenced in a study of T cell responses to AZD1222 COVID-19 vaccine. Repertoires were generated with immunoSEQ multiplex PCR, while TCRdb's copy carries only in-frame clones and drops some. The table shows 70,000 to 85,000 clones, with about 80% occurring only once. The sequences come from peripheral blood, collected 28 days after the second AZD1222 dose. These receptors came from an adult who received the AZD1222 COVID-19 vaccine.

The CDR3 spells CASSGGDSRYSPLHF. CDR3 bases: TGTGCCAGCAGTGGTGGCGACTCCCGTTATTCACCCCTCCACTTT. The V call is TRBV2, the J call TRBJ1-6; no reliable D call. Trimming shortened V by 4 bases and J by 8 bases, and 15 bases separated the two germline ends. Germline assignment: CDR1 SNHLY and CDR2 FYNNEI. This CDR3 has 15 residues.

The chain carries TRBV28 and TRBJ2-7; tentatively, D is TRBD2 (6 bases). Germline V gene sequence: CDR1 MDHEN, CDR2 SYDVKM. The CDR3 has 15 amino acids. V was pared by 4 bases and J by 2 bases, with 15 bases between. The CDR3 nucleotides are TGTGCCAGCAGTTACTCCGCCTCGGGGGCCTACGAGCAGTACTTC. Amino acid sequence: CASSYSASGAYEQYF.

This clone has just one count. CDR3 in DNA: TGTGCCAGCAGCCCAATCATGAACACTGAAGCTTTCTTT. The encoded protein is CASSPIMNTEAFF. The V call is TRBV11-2, the J call TRBJ1-1; D uncertain. The germline CDR1 and CDR2 sequences are SGHAT and FQNNGV. This CDR3 is built from 13 residues. The V and J ends lost 5 bases and 0 bases respectively, with 7 bases between them.

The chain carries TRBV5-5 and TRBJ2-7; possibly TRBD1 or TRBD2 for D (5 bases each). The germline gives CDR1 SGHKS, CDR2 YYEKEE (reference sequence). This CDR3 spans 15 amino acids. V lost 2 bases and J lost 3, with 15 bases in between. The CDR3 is CASSFRDGRNYEQYF. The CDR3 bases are TGTGCCAGCAGCTTTAGGGACGGCAGGAACTACGAGCAGTACTTC.

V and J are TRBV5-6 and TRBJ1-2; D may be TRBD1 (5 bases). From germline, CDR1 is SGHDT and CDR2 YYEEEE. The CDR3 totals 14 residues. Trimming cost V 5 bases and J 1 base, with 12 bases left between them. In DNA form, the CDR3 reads TGTGCCAGCAGAAAGGGACTCCTTAACTATGGCTACACCTTC. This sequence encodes CASRKGLLNYGYTF. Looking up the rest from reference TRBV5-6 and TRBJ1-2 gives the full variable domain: DAGVTQSPTHLIKTRGQQVTLRCSPKSGHDTVSWYQQALGQGPQFIFQYYEEEERQRGNFPDRFSGHQFPNYSSELNVNALLLGDSALYLCASRKGLLNYGYTFGSGTRLTVV.

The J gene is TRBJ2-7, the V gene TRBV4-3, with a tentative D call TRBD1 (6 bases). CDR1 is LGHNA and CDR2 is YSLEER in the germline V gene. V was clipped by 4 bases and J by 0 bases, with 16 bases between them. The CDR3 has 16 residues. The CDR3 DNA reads TGCGCCAGCAGCCCCTTTATAACGACAGGCTCCTACGAGCAGTACTTC. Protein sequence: CASSPFITTGSYEQYF.

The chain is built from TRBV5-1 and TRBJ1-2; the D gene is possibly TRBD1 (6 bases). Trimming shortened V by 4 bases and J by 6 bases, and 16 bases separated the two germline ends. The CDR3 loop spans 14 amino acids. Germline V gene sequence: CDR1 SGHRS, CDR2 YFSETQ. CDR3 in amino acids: CASSPEGHQHGYTF. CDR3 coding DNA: TGCGCCAGCAGCCCAGAGGGACATCAGCATGGCTACACCTTC. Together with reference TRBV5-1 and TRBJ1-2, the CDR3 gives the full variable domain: KAGVTQTPRYLIKTRGQQVTLSCSPISGHRSVSWYQQTPGQGLQFLFEYFSETQRNKGNFPGRFSGRQFSNSRSEMNVSTLELGDSALYLCASSPEGHQHGYTFGSGTRLTVV.

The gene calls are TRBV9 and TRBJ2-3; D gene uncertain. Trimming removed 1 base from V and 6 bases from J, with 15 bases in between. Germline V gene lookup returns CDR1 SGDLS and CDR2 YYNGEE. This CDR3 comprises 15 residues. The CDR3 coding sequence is TGTGCCAGCAGCGTACGACTCCAAGACGGGGATACGCAGTATTTT. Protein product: CASSVRLQDGDTQYF.

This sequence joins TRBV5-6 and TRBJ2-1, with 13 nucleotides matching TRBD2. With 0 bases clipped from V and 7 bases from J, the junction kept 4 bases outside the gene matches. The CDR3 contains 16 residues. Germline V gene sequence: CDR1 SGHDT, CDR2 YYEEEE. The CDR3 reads CASSLGTSGRWNEQFF. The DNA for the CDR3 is TGTGCCAGCAGCTTGGGGACTAGCGGGAGATGGAATGAGCAGTTCTTC.

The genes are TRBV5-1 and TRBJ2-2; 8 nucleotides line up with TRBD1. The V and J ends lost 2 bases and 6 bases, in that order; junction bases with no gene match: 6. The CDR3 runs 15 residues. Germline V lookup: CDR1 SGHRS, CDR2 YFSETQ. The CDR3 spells CASSLGQGSAGELFF. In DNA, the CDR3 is TGCGCCAGCAGCTTAGGACAGGGTTCCGCCGGGGAGCTGTTTTTT.

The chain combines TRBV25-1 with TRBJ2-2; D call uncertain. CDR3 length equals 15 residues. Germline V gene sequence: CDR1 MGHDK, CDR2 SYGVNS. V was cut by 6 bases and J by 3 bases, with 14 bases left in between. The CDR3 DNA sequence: TGTGCCAGCAGAGCAACCGGGCTTTACACCGGGGAGCTGTTTTTT. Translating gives CASRATGLYTGELFF.

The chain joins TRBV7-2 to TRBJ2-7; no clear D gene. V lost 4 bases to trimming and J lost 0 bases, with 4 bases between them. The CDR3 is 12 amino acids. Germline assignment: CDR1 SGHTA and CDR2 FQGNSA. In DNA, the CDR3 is TGTGCCAGCAGCTCGATCTCCTACGAGCAGTACTTC. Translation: CASSSISYEQYF.

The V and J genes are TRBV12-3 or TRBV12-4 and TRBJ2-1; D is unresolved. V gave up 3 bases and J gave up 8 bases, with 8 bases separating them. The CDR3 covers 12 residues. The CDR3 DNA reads TGTGCCAGCAGTTTGATATGGCATGAGCAGTTCTTC. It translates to CASSLIWHEQFF.

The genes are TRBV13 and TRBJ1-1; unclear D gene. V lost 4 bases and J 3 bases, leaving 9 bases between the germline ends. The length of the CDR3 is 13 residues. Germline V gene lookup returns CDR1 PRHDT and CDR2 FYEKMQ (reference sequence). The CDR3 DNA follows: TGTGCCAGCAGCTCCGATGGGGACACTGAAGCTTTCTTT. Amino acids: CASSSDGDTEAFF.

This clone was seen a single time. DNA of the CDR3: TGTGCCAGCAGCCCCAACTACCTGACATATAACTTAGCCAAAAACATTCAGTACTTC. Translating it yields CASSPNYLTYNLAKNIQYF. The chain recombines TRBV9 with TRBJ2-4, with no clear D. V was trimmed by 4 bases and J by 0 bases, leaving 23 bases between them. Germline V gene lookup returns CDR1 SGDLS and CDR2 YYNGEE. The CDR3 contains 19 residues.

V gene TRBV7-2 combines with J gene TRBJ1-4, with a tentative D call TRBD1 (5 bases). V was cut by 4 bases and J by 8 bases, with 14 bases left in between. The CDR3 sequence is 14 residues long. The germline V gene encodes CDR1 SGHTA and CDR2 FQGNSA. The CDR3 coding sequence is TGTGCCAGCAGCTACGGGACTTGGGGGGAAAAACTGTTTTTT. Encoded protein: CASSYGTWGEKLFF.

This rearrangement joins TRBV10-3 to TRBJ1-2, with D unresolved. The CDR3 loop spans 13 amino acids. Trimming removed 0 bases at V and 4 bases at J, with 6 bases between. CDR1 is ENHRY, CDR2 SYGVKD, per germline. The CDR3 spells CAISESDLYGYTF. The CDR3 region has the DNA TGTGCCATCAGTGAGTCGGACCTCTATGGCTACACCTTC.

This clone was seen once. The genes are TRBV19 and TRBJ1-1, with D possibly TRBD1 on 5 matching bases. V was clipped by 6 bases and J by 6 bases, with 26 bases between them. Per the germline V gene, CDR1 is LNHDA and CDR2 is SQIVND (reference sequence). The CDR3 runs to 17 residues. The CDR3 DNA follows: TGTGCCAGTAGCCGTTTGACAGACCTCATTCTTGAGCCTGAAGCTTTCTTT. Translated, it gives CASSRLTDLILEPEAFF.

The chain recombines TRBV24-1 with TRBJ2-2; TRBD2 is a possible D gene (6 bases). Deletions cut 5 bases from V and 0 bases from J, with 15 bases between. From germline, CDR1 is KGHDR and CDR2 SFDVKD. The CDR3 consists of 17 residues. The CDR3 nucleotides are TGTGCCACCAGTGGACTTGGGGGGACCTCGAACACCGGGGAGCTGTTTTTT. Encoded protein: CATSGLGGTSNTGELFF.

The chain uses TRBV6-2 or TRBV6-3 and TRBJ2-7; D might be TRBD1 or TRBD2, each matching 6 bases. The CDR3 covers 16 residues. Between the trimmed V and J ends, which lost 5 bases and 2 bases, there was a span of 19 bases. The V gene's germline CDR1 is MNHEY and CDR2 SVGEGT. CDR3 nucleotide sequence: TGTGCCAGCAGTGATGGGGGAGACAGGAGGGCCTACGAGCAGTACTTC. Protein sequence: CASSDGGDRRAYEQYF.